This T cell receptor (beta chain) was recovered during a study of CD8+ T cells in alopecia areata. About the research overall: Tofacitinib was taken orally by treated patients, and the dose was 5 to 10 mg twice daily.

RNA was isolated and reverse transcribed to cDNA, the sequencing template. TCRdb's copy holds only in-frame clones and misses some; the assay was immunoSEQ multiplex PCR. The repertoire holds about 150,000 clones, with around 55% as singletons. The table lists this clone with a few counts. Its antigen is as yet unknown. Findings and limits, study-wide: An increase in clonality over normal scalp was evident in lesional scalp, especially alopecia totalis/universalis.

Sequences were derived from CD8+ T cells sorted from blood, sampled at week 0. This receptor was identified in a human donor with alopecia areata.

The CDR3 loop is CASSTSSGELFF. For the CDR3, the DNA is TGTGCCAGCAGCACTAGCTCCGGGGAGCTGTTTTTT. The rearrangement links TRBV9 to TRBJ2-2; D perhaps matches TRBD2 (6 bases). Per the germline V gene, CDR1 is SGDLS and CDR2 is YYNGEE. Trimming removed 4 bases at V and 6 bases at J, with 7 bases between. The CDR3 length is 12 residues. Looking up the rest from reference TRBV9 and TRBJ2-2 gives the full variable domain: DSGVTQTPKHLITATGQRVTLRCSPRSGDLSVYWYQQSLDQGLQFLIQYYNGEERAKGNILERFSAQQFPDLHSELNLSSLELGDSALYFCASSTSSGELFFGEGSRLTVL.